A single sample is the source of the 9 T cell receptor beta chains below, sequenced in a study of T cells in Graves' hyperthyroidism and ophthalmopathy (dated by TCRdb to the late 2010s). The library was generated by multiplex PCR. This sample was sequenced with an Illumina HiSeq 2000. The TCR beta CDR3 regions were amplified from the RNA transcripts. A first-round RT-PCR of the TCR CDR3 used the HTBI primer set with the Qiagen OneStep RT-PCR kit. TCRdb took the public reads, trimmed them with fastp at Q25, ran MiXCR for clone calling and kept in-frame beta chains. Rows are combined by CDR3 protein, so each entry shows the most common genes and DNA. The sample table records some 770,000 distinct CDR3 sequences; around 15% of these occur just once. The ten largest clones represent under 8.5% of the sample. Material: blood. These receptors originate from a man aged 18-30 years with Graves' hyperthyroidism.

This clonotype was seen a handful of times. This rearrangement joins TRBV28 to TRBJ1-1; D remains unclear. Trimming removed 7 bases at V and 1 base at J, with 7 bases between. In germline, CDR1 is MDHEN, CDR2 SYDVKM. The CDR3 spans 12 residues. CDR3 nucleotide sequence: TGTGCCAGCATAGGGTGGAACACTGAAGCTTTCTTT. Its translation is CASIGWNTEAFF. The variable domain in full, with the rest retrieved from reference TRBV28 and TRBJ1-1, is DVKVTQSSRYLVKRTGEKVFLECVQDMDHENMFWYRQDPGLGLRLIYFSYDVKMKEKGDIPEGYSVSREKKERFSLILESASTNQTSMYLCASIGWNTEAFFGQGTRLTVV.

The rearrangement links TRBV11-3 to TRBJ1-6; D unresolved. Germline CDR1 SGHNT, CDR2 YENEEA. The CDR3 contains 13 residues. The ends were cut back, 1 base at V and 8 bases at J, with 6 bases in the middle. The CDR3 loop reads CASSLGAYSPLHF. The CDR3, as DNA: TGTGCCAGCAGCTTAGGGGCCTATTCACCCCTCCACTTT. The whole variable domain, filled in from reference TRBV11-3 and TRBJ1-6, reads EAGVVQSPRYKIIEKKQPVAFWCNPISGHNTLYWYLQNLGQGPELLIRYENEEAVDDSQLPKDRFSAERLKGVDSTLKIQPAELGDSAVYLCASSLGAYSPLHFGNGTRLTVT.

There are many counts of this clonotype. V and J are TRBV27 and TRBJ2-5; D possibly corresponds to TRBD2 (5 bases). This CDR3 has 16 amino acids. Germline V lookup: CDR1 MNHEY, CDR2 SMNVEV (reference sequence). V was clipped by 5 bases and J by 5 bases, with 21 bases between them. The CDR3 here is CASSPRGSHIVETQYF. The CDR3 DNA is TGTGCCAGCAGTCCGCGCGGGTCGCATATTGTGGAGACCCAGTACTTC.

This clonotype has only a few counts. The chain employs TRBV6-1 and TRBJ2-7; perhaps D is TRBD1 or TRBD2 (6 bases each). Deletions cut 6 bases from V and 5 bases from J, with 20 bases between. CDR1 is MNHNS and CDR2 is SASEGT in the germline V gene. There are 15 residues in the CDR3. The CDR3 region is CASSPLSGAHNEQYF. The CDR3 nucleotides are TGTGCCAGCAGCCCTCTCTCGGGGGCCCACAACGAGCAGTACTTC.

This clonotype was seen a handful of times. The genes are TRBV29-1 and TRBJ1-3; a weak D match, TRBD1 (5 bases). Trimming shortened V by 1 base and J by 8 bases, and 12 bases separated the two germline ends. Per germline, CDR1 SQVTM and CDR2 ANQGSEA. This CDR3 comprises 13 residues. CDR3 bases: TGCAGCGTTGAAGTGGCAGTGGGGGACACCATATATTTT. This encodes CSVEVAVGDTIYF. Looking up the rest from reference TRBV29-1 and TRBJ1-3 gives the full variable domain: SAVISQKPSRDICQRGTSLTIQCQVDSQVTMMFWYRQQPGQSLTLIATANQGSEATYESGFVIDKFPISRPNLTFSTLTVSNMSPEDSSIYLCSVEVAVGDTIYFGEGSWLTVV.

This clonotype was seen just once. The chain employs TRBV30 and TRBJ2-1, with D maybe TRBD2 (6 bases). This CDR3 has 13 amino acids. Trimming removed 2 bases from V and 9 bases from J, with 14 bases in between. Germline assignment: CDR1 GTSNPN and CDR2 SVGIG (reference sequence). The CDR3 region has the DNA TGTGCCTGGAGTTGGTCTAGCGCGGGTGAGCAGTTCTTC. Amino acid sequence: CAWSWSSAGEQFF.

This clonotype was seen many times. J is TRBJ2-3 and V is TRBV11-3; TRBD2 aligns across 10 bases. After removal of 3 bases from V and 4 bases from J, the junction contained 10 bases not matched to a gene. CDR1 is SGHNT and CDR2 is YENEEA in the germline V gene. The CDR3 has 17 residues. CDR3 residues: CASSFTLAGVGPDTQYF. The CDR3 DNA reads as TGTGCCAGCAGCTTCACCCTAGCGGGAGTAGGCCCAGATACGCAGTATTTT.

In its sample, this clonotype was seen a few times. This chain uses TRBV19 with TRBJ2-1; D is perhaps TRBD2 (5 bases). This CDR3 region has 18 residues. The ends were cut back, 5 bases at V and 7 bases at J, with 27 bases in the middle. Germline values: CDR1 LNHDA, CDR2 SQIVND (reference sequence). CDR3 loop: CASSPSSGGPGPGNEQFF. The CDR3 DNA sequence: TGTGCCAGTAGTCCCTCGAGCGGTGGGCCCGGTCCTGGTAATGAGCAGTTCTTC. Using reference TRBV19 and TRBJ2-1 for the parts outside the CDR3, the full variable domain is DGGITQSPKYLFRKEGQNVTLSCEQNLNHDAMYWYRQDPGQGLRLIYYSQIVNDFQKGDIAEGYSVSREKKESFPLTVTSAQKNPTAFYLCASSPSSGGPGPGNEQFFGPGTRLTVL.

This clonotype appeared many times. The rearrangement links TRBV7-3 to TRBJ2-3; D perhaps matches TRBD1 (6 bases). The germline V gene encodes CDR1 SGHTA and CDR2 FQGTGA. There are 17 residues in the CDR3. V was cut by 2 bases and J by 4 bases, with 19 bases left in between. The CDR3: CASSLRPVQGSPDTQYF. CDR3 sequence (DNA): TGTGCCAGCAGCTTACGCCCTGTACAGGGCAGCCCAGATACGCAGTATTTT. Filled out from reference TRBV7-3 and TRBJ2-3, the complete variable domain reads GAGVSQTPSNKVTEKGKYVELRCDPISGHTALYWYRQSLGQGPEFLIYFQGTGAADDSGLPNDRFFAVRPEGSVSTLKIQRTERGDSAVYLCASSLRPVQGSPDTQYFGPGTRLTVL.